This T cell receptor beta chain is drawn from a study of blood T cell repertoires in COVID-19. Under the authors' procedure: Counts of nucleated cells, estimated from reference gene primer amplification, were obtained. Generated by immunoSEQ multiplex PCR, the TCRdb table keeps only in-frame clones and is missing some. Clone size and V and J calls were adopted from that table, with D and trimming inferred from the DNA. The sample holds 45,000 to 55,000 clones, approximately 87% seen once. Trimming took off 4 bases at V and 6 bases at J, with 13 bases between the two ends. Looked up from germline, CDR1 is MGHDK and CDR2 is SYGVNS. The CDR3 extends over 13 amino acids.

The sequenced material came from peripheral blood. V usage is TRBV25-1 and J usage is TRBJ2-7; a weak D match, TRBD2 (6 bases). The TCR was taken from a human donor in a cohort sampled during active COVID-19. CDR3 in DNA: TGTGCCAGCAGTGCGACGACTAGGGGCGAGCAGTACTTC. Its translation: CASSATTRGEQYF.